This T cell receptor beta chain was documented in a study of radiotherapy plus CTLA-4 blockade in lung cancer. Across the study: Objective responses were observed in less than 20% of patients, and disease control was achieved by over 30%.

Of note for this clone: The antigen is not known. Different DNA sequences within this sample yield the same CDR3.

Repertoires were generated with immunoSEQ multiplex PCR, while TCRdb's copy carries only in-frame clones and drops some. The sample carries 20,000 to 30,000 clones, around 71% recorded once. Treatment of patients with chemo-refractory metastatic non-small-cell lung cancer consisted of focal radiation plus CTLA-4 blockade with ipilimumab. Findings and limits, study-wide: In blood, tumor-derived TCR clones expanded after radiotherapy plus ipilimumab. Early clone dynamics of blood T cells, plus interferon-beta, reportedly predicted response best.

Germline CDR1 and CDR2: MNHNS and SASEGT. The V gene end was trimmed by 4 bases and the J gene end by 5 bases; junction bases not matched to a gene: 16. The CDR3 consists of 18 residues. Material: peripheral blood, obtained from a patient treated with radiotherapy plus ipilimumab. The chain recombines TRBV6-1 with TRBJ2-5; 10 bases line up with TRBD1. The clonotype was recovered from a human donor with non-small cell lung cancer whose response to radiotherapy plus ipilimumab could not be evaluated. The CDR3 protein is CASSASGQGEAGPETQYF. Written as DNA, the CDR3 is TGTGCCAGCAGTGCTTCCGGACAGGGGGAAGCGGGTCCCGAGACCCAGTACTTC.